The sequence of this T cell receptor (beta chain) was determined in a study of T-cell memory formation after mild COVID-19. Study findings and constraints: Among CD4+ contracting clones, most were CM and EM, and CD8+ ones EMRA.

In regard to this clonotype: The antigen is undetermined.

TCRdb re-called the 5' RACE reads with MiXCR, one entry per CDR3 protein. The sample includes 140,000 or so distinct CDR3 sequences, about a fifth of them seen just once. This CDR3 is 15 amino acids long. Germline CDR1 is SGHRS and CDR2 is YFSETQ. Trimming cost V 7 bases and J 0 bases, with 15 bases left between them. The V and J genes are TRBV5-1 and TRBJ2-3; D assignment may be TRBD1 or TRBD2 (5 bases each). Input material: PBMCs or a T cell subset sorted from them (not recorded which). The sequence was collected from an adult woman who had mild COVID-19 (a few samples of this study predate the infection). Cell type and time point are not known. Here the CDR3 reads CASSRDHPSTDTQYF. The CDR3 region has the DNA TGCGCCAGCTCCAGGGACCACCCTAGCACAGATACGCAGTATTTT.